This entry describes one TCR beta chain. Its antigen is currently unknown. This sample is part of a study of T-cell memory formation after mild COVID-19. Study conclusions and caveats: The authors left the SARS-CoV-2 specificity of second-wave clones peaking on day 37 unconfirmed. Mainly in CM and EM were contracting CD4+ clones; CD8+ were in EMRA.

Germline-derived CDR1 and CDR2 are SGHVS and FNYEAQ. With V trimmed by 1 base and J by 2 bases, 0 bases remained unmatched. This CDR3 comprises 15 residues. Each CDR3 protein is one row after TCRdb ran MiXCR on the 5' RACE reads. Found here are around 100,000 distinct CDR3 sequences, about a fifth of them singletons; the top ten hold 41%. The source material was PBMCs or a T cell subset sorted from them (not recorded which). The chain couples TRBV7-6 to TRBJ2-1; 9 nucleotides match TRBD1. The clonotype originates from a man aged 18 to 29 who had mild COVID-19 (a few samples of this study predate the infection). Cell type and time point are not known. CDR3 in DNA: TGTGCCAGCAGCTTAGGACAGGGGGCCTACAATGAGCAGTTCTTC. Protein product: CASSLGQGAYNEQFF.